These 29 T cell receptor beta chains came from one sample sequenced in a study of neurological immune-mediated disorders. TCRdb used MiXCR to reprocess the 5' RACE reads, holding one entry per CDR3 protein. This table holds about 30,000 distinct CDR3 sequences, about an eighth found once. Sequenced material: PBMCs. The source is an older woman in good health.

V usage is TRBV5-1 and J usage is TRBJ2-7, with a possible D match to TRBD1 (6 bases). The V gene's germline CDR1 is SGHRS and CDR2 YFSETQ. This CDR3 is 13 amino acids long. CDR3 bases: TGCGCTAGCCGCTACAGGGACCCCTACGAGCAGTACTTC. It yields the protein CASRYRDPYEQYF.

This clonotype came up many times. The rearrangement joins TRBV19 to TRBJ1-2; a weak D match, TRBD1 (6 bases). The CDR3 contains 13 residues. Looked up from germline, CDR1 is LNHDA and CDR2 is SQIVND (reference sequence). With 7 bases removed from V and 3 bases from J, the gap between germline ends came to 12 bases. CDR3 DNA: TGTGCCAGTACCCGGACAGAAGACTATGGCTACACCTTC. Protein product: CASTRTEDYGYTF.

This clonotype was recorded at least ten times. The gene calls are TRBV7-2 and TRBJ1-2; 7 bases are a match to TRBD1. After removal of 2 bases from V and 4 bases from J, the junction contained 7 bases not matched to a gene. CDR3 length equals 15 residues. The germline CDR1 and CDR2 sequences are SGHTA and FQGNSA. The CDR3 region is CASSLTTGASYGYTF. The CDR3 DNA reads as TGTGCCAGCAGCTTAACCACAGGGGCTAGCTATGGCTACACCTTC.

This clonotype was counted at least ten times. J is TRBJ2-5 and V is TRBV10-3; TRBD2 agrees at 9 bases. The CDR3 contains 16 residues. CDR1 and CDR2 (germline): ENHRY, SYGVKD. V lost 4 bases and J lost 2; bases outside the gene matches: 8. CDR3 nucleotide sequence: TGTGCCATCAGTGCCAAGCTAGCGGGGAGTCAAGAGACCCAGTACTTC. Protein product: CAISAKLAGSQETQYF.

This clonotype occurred many times. The CDR3 loop is CASSQGNYGYTF. The CDR3 nucleotides are TGTGCCAGCAGCCAAGGAAACTATGGCTACACCTTC. The chain links TRBV14 to TRBJ1-2; D is unresolved. Trimming cost V 1 base and J 2 bases, with 2 bases left between them. The CDR3 has 12 residues. CDR1 and CDR2 from the germline V gene are SGHDN and FVKESK.

Many counts were recorded for this clonotype. The chain couples TRBV6-6 to TRBJ1-1; tentatively, D is TRBD1 (5 bases). CDR1 is MNHNY, CDR2 SVGAGI, per germline (reference sequence). The CDR3 consists of 15 residues. V gave up 4 bases and J gave up 1 base, with 13 bases separating them. The CDR3 DNA reads TGTGCCAGCAGTTCCCTAACCCAGGGGAACACTGAAGCTTTCTTT. Protein: CASSSLTQGNTEAFF.

This clonotype showed up many times. The chain recombines TRBV6-2 or TRBV6-3 with TRBJ1-1, with 8 bases that match TRBD1. CDR1 MNHEY and CDR2 SVGEGT come from the germline V gene. The CDR3 sequence is 14 residues long. With V trimmed by 7 bases and J by 0 bases, 4 bases remained unmatched. The CDR3 spells CASNSDRVNTEAFF. DNA of the CDR3: TGTGCCAGCAACTCGGACAGGGTGAACACTGAAGCTTTCTTT.

The J gene is TRBJ1-1, the V gene TRBV4-1, with a tentative D call TRBD1 (6 bases). Germline loops: CDR1 MGHRA, CDR2 YSYEKL. This CDR3 has 16 amino acids. V gave up 1 base and J gave up 5 bases, with 17 bases separating them. CDR3 coding DNA: TGCGCCAGCAGCCAAGCAGCGGGGACATGGCATACTGAAGCTTTCTTT. Translation: CASSQAAGTWHTEAFF.

This clonotype was counted many times. The chain employs TRBV7-9 and TRBJ1-6; no reliable D call. From germline, CDR1 is SEHNR and CDR2 FQNEAQ (reference sequence). Trimming pared 2 bases from V and 0 bases from J, leaving 8 bases between. This CDR3 contains 16 residues. The CDR3 nucleotides read TGTGCCAGCAGCTTAAGGGAGGGCTCCTATAATTCACCCCTCCACTTT. Amino acid sequence: CASSLREGSYNSPLHF.

The sample holds many counts of this clonotype. The J gene is TRBJ1-6, the V gene TRBV7-2; D may be TRBD1 (5 bases). The V gene lost 5 bases and the J gene lost 10 bases, with 12 bases spanning the gap. Germline assignment: CDR1 SGHTA and CDR2 FQGNSA. The CDR3 sequence is 13 residues long. The CDR3 nucleotides are TGTGCCAGCAGCCGGGGGGGGGGATCACCCCTCCACTTT. Its translation: CASSRGGGSPLHF.

V and J are TRBV7-2 and TRBJ1-1, with D unclear. This CDR3 region has 16 residues. The V gene's germline CDR1 is SGHTA and CDR2 FQGNSA. V was shortened by 4 bases and J by 4 bases, with 19 bases between the two germline ends. The CDR3 reads CASSYNRASEGTEAFF. CDR3 nucleotides: TGTGCCAGCAGCTATAATCGGGCCTCGGAGGGCACTGAAGCTTTCTTT.

This clonotype was recorded at least ten times. This sequence joins TRBV20-1 and TRBJ1-6, with D perhaps TRBD1 (5 bases). CDR1 DFQATT and CDR2 SNEGSKA come from the germline V gene (reference sequence). Trimming cost V 3 bases and J 2 bases, with 8 bases left between them. The CDR3 is made up of 14 amino acids. CDR3 protein: CSASSGPYNSPLHF. In nucleotides, the CDR3 is TGCAGTGCTAGTTCAGGGCCCTATAATTCACCCCTCCACTTT.

This clonotype has a count of ten or more. The chain couples TRBV6-2 or TRBV6-3 to TRBJ2-3; TRBD1 matches at 7 bases. CDR1 and CDR2 from the germline V gene are MNHEY and SVGEGT. The CDR3 consists of 12 residues. After removal of 7 bases from V and 4 bases from J, the junction contained 2 bases not matched to a gene. CDR3 amino acids: CASNRGSDTQYF. The CDR3 DNA reads as TGTGCCAGCAACAGGGGCTCAGATACGCAGTATTTT.

This clonotype was detected ten times or more. The chain couples TRBV5-1 to TRBJ2-6, with 7 bases that match TRBD2. The CDR3 runs to 15 residues. Trimming cost V 4 bases and J 4 bases; bases outside gene matches: 5. Germline CDR1 and CDR2: SGHRS and YFSETQ. CDR3 in DNA: TGCGCCAGCAGCCCGGGGGGTTCGGGGGCCAACGTCCTGACTTTC. Residues: CASSPGGSGANVLTF.

At least ten counts were recorded for this clonotype. This chain joins TRBV3-1 and TRBJ1-1; perhaps TRBD1 as D (6 bases). Trimming took off 1 base at V and 1 base at J, with 7 bases between the two ends. From germline, CDR1 is LGHDT and CDR2 YNNKEL (reference sequence). The CDR3 extends over 14 amino acids. CDR3 in amino acids: CASSQVTGNTEAFF. The CDR3, as DNA: TGTGCCAGCAGCCAAGTGACAGGGAACACTGAAGCTTTCTTT.

Many counts were recorded for this clonotype. The chain uses TRBV2 and TRBJ1-2; 10 bases are shared with TRBD1. Germline V lookup: CDR1 SNHLY, CDR2 FYNNEI. The CDR3 length is 14 residues. With V trimmed by 5 bases and J by 7 bases, 7 bases remained unmatched. The CDR3 sequence: CASSPPGTGAGYTF. The DNA for the CDR3 is TGTGCCAGCAGTCCCCCCGGGACAGGGGCTGGCTACACCTTC.

The chain is built from TRBV5-8 and TRBJ2-6, with D unclear. The germline V gene has CDR1 SGHTS and CDR2 YDEGEE. Trimming stripped 2 bases from V and 4 bases from J, with 10 bases between. This CDR3 comprises 15 residues. The CDR3 loop is CASSLYVGGANVLTF. The CDR3 bases are TGTGCCAGCAGCTTATACGTGGGGGGGGCCAACGTCCTGACTTTC.

This clonotype came up a few times. This sequence joins TRBV5-1 and TRBJ1-1; the D gene is possibly TRBD1 (5 bases). The CDR3 totals 14 residues. Germline V gene data show CDR1 as SGHRS and CDR2 as YFSETQ. The V end lost 5 bases, the J end lost 2 bases, and 13 bases lay between the germline ends. The CDR3 nucleotides read TGCGCCAGCAGGACCGGGACGGGAAACACTGAAGCTTTCTTT. Translation: CASRTGTGNTEAFF.

This clonotype has a count of ten or more. This chain joins TRBV11-2 and TRBJ2-3; weak D call: TRBD1 (5 bases). Germline V gene lookup returns CDR1 SGHAT and CDR2 FQNNGV. V lost 6 bases and J 4 bases, leaving 17 bases between the germline ends. The CDR3 spans 15 residues. The CDR3 DNA reads as TGTGCCAGCAGGCTGACAGACAGTTGGGCAGATACGCAGTATTTT. Translated: CASRLTDSWADTQYF.

Many counts were recorded for this clonotype. This chain uses TRBV2 with TRBJ2-6; maybe TRBD2 (5 bases). Per the germline V gene, CDR1 is SNHLY and CDR2 is FYNNEI. Between the trimmed V and J ends, which lost 11 bases and 2 bases, there was a span of 7 bases. The CDR3 extends over 12 amino acids. The CDR3 sequence: CAGGAGANVLTF. CDR3 nucleotide sequence: TGTGCCGGAGGAGCTGGGGCCAACGTCCTGACTTTC.

The J gene is TRBJ1-5, the V gene TRBV6-2 or TRBV6-3, with D possibly matching TRBD1 (6 bases). In germline, CDR1 is MNHEY, CDR2 SVGEGT. CDR3 size: 14 residues. The ends were cut back, 8 bases at V and 7 bases at J, with 18 bases in the middle. The CDR3 DNA sequence: TGTGCCAGCGGGCAAACAGGGCTGGGCCAGCCCCAGCATTTT. It encodes CASGQTGLGQPQHF.

This clonotype was counted many times. This sequence joins TRBV3-1 and TRBJ2-5, with no clear D. V lost 10 bases and J 2 bases, leaving 8 bases between the germline ends. There are 11 residues in the CDR3. Germline-derived CDR1 and CDR2 are LGHDT and YNNKEL (reference sequence). Here the CDR3 reads CATDSQETQYF. Written as DNA, the CDR3 is TGTGCCACCGACTCGCAAGAGACCCAGTACTTC.

Ten or more counts support this clonotype. The J gene is TRBJ2-3, the V gene TRBV6-5; 8 bases line up with TRBD2. CDR3 length: 15 residues. The germline V gene has CDR1 MNHEY and CDR2 SVGAGI. V trimming: 2 bases; J trimming: 2 bases; junction bases outside the gene matches: 3. CDR3 sequence: CASSYGAGVTDTQYF. The CDR3 DNA reads TGTGCCAGCAGTTACGGAGCGGGGGTCACAGATACGCAGTATTTT.

This clonotype appeared many times. The chain is built from TRBV4-2 and TRBJ2-2; 8 bases line up with TRBD2. Trimming removed 1 base from V and 4 bases from J; junction bases left unmatched: 8. The CDR3 consists of 17 residues. Germline CDR1 is LGHNA and CDR2 is YNFKEQ. CDR3 nucleotides: TGTGCCAGCAGCCAAGCAGGAGCGGGGGCCCCCACCGGGGAGCTGTTTTTT. It encodes CASSQAGAGAPTGELFF.

This clonotype occurred many times. The chain is built from TRBV20-1 and TRBJ1-2; perhaps TRBD1 as D (5 bases). Deletions cut 6 bases from V and 5 bases from J, with 22 bases between. The CDR3 runs to 15 residues. Germline V gene lookup returns CDR1 DFQATT and CDR2 SNEGSKA (reference sequence). For the CDR3, the DNA is TGCAGTGCGATCCCGGGGCCGCCAGCATTTTATGGCTACACCTTC. Translated: CSAIPGPPAFYGYTF.

The table lists this clonotype with many counts. The gene calls are TRBV9 and TRBJ2-1; 11 bases match TRBD2. Germline values: CDR1 SGDLS, CDR2 YYNGEE. V lost 0 bases and J lost 9; bases outside the gene matches: 5. There are 15 residues in the CDR3. CDR3 in amino acids: CASSVVSGGAIEQFF. In DNA form, the CDR3 reads TGTGCCAGCAGCGTAGTTAGCGGGGGGGCTATTGAGCAGTTCTTC.

Ten or more counts support this clonotype. V usage is TRBV20-1 and J usage is TRBJ1-1; D is undetermined. Germline lookup yields CDR1 DFQATT and CDR2 SNEGSKA (reference sequence). V was clipped by 5 bases and J by 0 bases, with 10 bases between them. The CDR3 has 13 amino acids. In DNA, the CDR3 is TGCAGTGCTCGGACGGAGGTGAACACTGAAGCTTTCTTT. Translation gives CSARTEVNTEAFF.

This clonotype was counted many times. The chain links TRBV7-2 to TRBJ1-6, with D perhaps matching TRBD1 (6 bases). The CDR3 has 15 amino acids. Germline assignment: CDR1 SGHTA and CDR2 FQGNSA. Between the trimmed V and J ends, which lost 3 bases and 5 bases, there was a span of 11 bases. CDR3 in amino acids: CASSFQGQNNSPLHF. The CDR3, as DNA: TGTGCCAGCAGCTTTCAGGGACAAAATAATTCACCCCTCCACTTT.

This clonotype was counted ten times or more. The CDR3 DNA is TGTGTATGCTCCTTTAACACTGAAGCTTTCTTT. Encoded protein: CVCSFNTEAFF. This chain uses TRBV19 with TRBJ1-1; D remains ambiguous. The CDR3 covers 11 residues. Germline CDR1 is LNHDA and CDR2 is SQIVND (reference sequence).